The 21 T cell receptor beta chains below all came from one sample that was sequenced in a study of cytomegalovirus exposure and HLA in healthy donors. Profiled with immunoSEQ multiplex PCR; TCRdb holds only in-frame clones, not every one. This table holds 200,000 to 250,000 clones, roughly 87% found once. Sequencing input: PBMCs. The source of these receptors is a woman aged 18-29 years in good health and CMV-seropositive.

This chain uses TRBV30 with TRBJ2-7; possible D gene TRBD2, 6 bases. Germline CDR1 and CDR2: GTSNPN and SVGIG (reference sequence). The CDR3 is 14 amino acids. V lost 5 bases to trimming and J lost 0 bases, with 14 bases between them. The CDR3 protein is CAWGLGLLSYEQYF. The CDR3 bases are TGTGCCTGGGGTCTGGGACTCCTCTCCTACGAGCAGTACTTC.

The J gene is TRBJ2-7, the V gene TRBV4-1; D gene ambiguous. The CDR3 sequence is 16 residues long. CDR1 is MGHRA and CDR2 is YSYEKL in the germline V gene. V dropped 3 bases and J dropped 1 base, with 16 bases sitting between them. The CDR3 DNA sequence: TGCGCCAGCAGCCAGGTCGTCACGTCGGTGTCCTACGAGCAGTACTTC. Protein: CASSQVVTSVSYEQYF.

The chain recombines TRBV5-4 with TRBJ1-1, with D tentatively TRBD1 (6 bases). From germline, CDR1 is SGHNT and CDR2 YYREEE (reference sequence). This CDR3 region has 16 residues. Trimming stripped 4 bases from V and 7 bases from J, with 23 bases between. CDR3 region: CASSHSNRFQGSEAFF. CDR3 in DNA: TGTGCCAGCAGCCATTCGAACCGCTTTCAGGGGAGTGAAGCTTTCTTT.

This clone has just one count. The chain combines TRBV7-8 with TRBJ2-7; D might be TRBD1 (5 bases). The CDR3 is 15 residues long. CDR1 SGHVS and CDR2 FQNEAQ come from the germline V gene. Trimming removed 4 bases from V and 2 bases from J, with 15 bases in between. The CDR3 protein is CASSSHRMGPYEQYF. DNA for the CDR3: TGTGCCAGCAGCTCTCACAGGATGGGCCCCTACGAGCAGTACTTC.

The gene calls are TRBV19 and TRBJ2-7, with a tentative D call TRBD1 (6 bases). In germline, CDR1 is LNHDA, CDR2 SQIVND (reference sequence). The CDR3 loop spans 13 amino acids. V shed 1 base and J shed 2 bases, with 6 bases lying between them. The CDR3 DNA follows: TGTGCCAGTAGTATAGGGACAGCCTACGAGCAGTACTTC. This translates into CASSIGTAYEQYF.

This chain uses TRBV15 with TRBJ2-2; TRBD1 aligns across 8 bases. Germline V gene sequence: CDR1 LNHNV, CDR2 YYDKDF (reference sequence). After removal of 2 bases from V and 5 bases from J, the junction contained 7 bases not matched to a gene. The CDR3 consists of 16 residues. CDR3 bases: TGTGCCACCAGCAGATCGACAGGGGCGAGTACCGGGGAGCTGTTTTTT. Translating gives CATSRSTGASTGELFF.

The chain recombines TRBV7-2 with TRBJ2-5; TRBD2 matches at 13 bases. The CDR3 totals 15 residues. From germline, CDR1 is SGHTA and CDR2 FQGNSA. With V trimmed by 5 bases and J by 10 bases, 10 bases remained unmatched. The CDR3 nucleotides read TGTGCCAGCAGCCCAAGACTAGCGGGAGGAAGGGACCAGTACTTC. As protein: CASSPRLAGGRDQYF.

The gene calls are TRBV6-6 and TRBJ2-7; 11 nucleotides agree with TRBD2. V lost 6 bases, J lost 6 bases, and 7 bases stayed unmatched. From germline, CDR1 is MNHNY and CDR2 SVGAGI (reference sequence). The CDR3 consists of 14 residues. DNA of the CDR3: TGTGCCAGCAGCCTTGTAGCGGGAGGGCTCGAGCAGTACTTC. It is translated as CASSLVAGGLEQYF.

This chain joins TRBV28 and TRBJ2-7; TRBD1 agrees at 9 bases. The CDR3 sequence is 13 residues long. Germline-derived CDR1 and CDR2 are MDHEN and SYDVKM. V trimming: 9 bases; J trimming: 5 bases; junction bases outside the gene matches: 8. The CDR3 spells CASSGTGYNEQYF. The CDR3 DNA reads TGTGCCAGTTCCGGGACAGGGTACAACGAGCAGTACTTC. The full variable domain, its missing parts supplied by reference TRBV28 and TRBJ2-7, is DVKVTQSSRYLVKRTGEKVFLECVQDMDHENMFWYRQDPGLGLRLIYFSYDVKMKEKGDIPEGYSVSREKKERFSLILESASTNQTSMYLCASSGTGYNEQYFGPGTRLTVT.

The chain carries TRBV7-6 and TRBJ2-7; 7 bases match TRBD2. The CDR3 runs 16 residues. Germline assignment: CDR1 SGHVS and CDR2 FNYEAQ. Trimming cost V 5 bases and J 0 bases; bases outside gene matches: 10. The CDR3 reads CASSLGRAGSSYEQYF. CDR3 bases: TGTGCCAGCAGCCTAGGGAGGGCAGGGAGCTCCTACGAGCAGTACTTC.

The rearrangement links TRBV30 to TRBJ1-1; D remains unclear. The germline CDR1 and CDR2 sequences are GTSNPN and SVGIG (reference sequence). Trimming shortened V by 2 bases and J by 5 bases, and 6 bases separated the two germline ends. The CDR3 runs to 11 residues. CDR3 bases: TGTGCCTGGAGTTCGGGGACTGAAGCTTTCTTT. Its translation is CAWSSGTEAFF.

The rearrangement joins TRBV30 to TRBJ2-7, with D tentatively TRBD1 (6 bases). Trimming pared 0 bases from V and 2 bases from J, leaving 8 bases between. The CDR3 totals 13 residues. The germline gives CDR1 GTSNPN, CDR2 SVGIG (reference sequence). The DNA for the CDR3 is TGTGCCTGGAGTGTAGGACAGACCTACGAGCAGTACTTC. Translated, it gives CAWSVGQTYEQYF.

The V gene is TRBV6-5, the J gene TRBJ2-7, with TRBD2 as a possible D gene (6 bases). CDR1 is MNHEY and CDR2 is SVGAGI in the germline V gene. The V and J ends lost 5 bases and 3 bases respectively, with 14 bases between them. There are 14 residues in the CDR3. CDR3 residues: CASSPDRDFYEQYF. The CDR3 DNA reads as TGTGCCAGCAGTCCCGACCGGGACTTCTACGAGCAGTACTTC.

The chain joins TRBV30 to TRBJ1-4, with D tentatively TRBD1 (6 bases). The germline CDR1 and CDR2 sequences are GTSNPN and SVGIG (reference sequence). There are 17 residues in the CDR3. V lost 3 bases, J lost 4 bases, and 21 bases lay in between. The CDR3 here is CAWRAVWGQNVNEKLFF. The DNA of the CDR3 is TGTGCCTGGAGAGCCGTGTGGGGGCAGAACGTTAATGAAAAACTGTTTTTT.

The genes are TRBV6-6 and TRBJ1-5, with 7 nucleotides matching TRBD1. Looked up from germline, CDR1 is MNHNY and CDR2 is SVGAGI (reference sequence). J was trimmed by 7 bases and V by 0 bases; bases with no gene match: 9. This CDR3 is 16 amino acids long. The CDR3 is CASSYSPGGGQQPQHF. CDR3 coding DNA: TGTGCCAGCAGTTACTCCCCCGGAGGGGGCCAACAGCCCCAGCATTTT.

The chain couples TRBV28 to TRBJ2-6; no reliable D call. Per germline, CDR1 MDHEN and CDR2 SYDVKM. Trimming stripped 5 bases from V and 0 bases from J, with 8 bases between. The CDR3 sequence is 15 residues long. Written as DNA, the CDR3 is TGTGCCAGCAGTCCAACAGTCTCTGGGGCCAACGTCCTGACTTTC. Encoded protein: CASSPTVSGANVLTF.

This clone was found once. The chain's CDR3 is CASSQSTIRDSNYGYTF. CDR3 DNA sequence: TGCGCCAGCAGCCAATCGACGATCCGGGACAGTAACTATGGCTACACCTTC. V is TRBV4-1 and J is TRBJ1-2; 7 bases are a match to TRBD1. The trim removed 2 bases at V and 1 base at J, leaving 10 bases unmatched. This CDR3 is 17 amino acids long. The V gene's germline CDR1 is MGHRA and CDR2 YSYEKL.

The genes are TRBV10-3 and TRBJ1-1; D perhaps matches TRBD1 (5 bases). This CDR3 has 18 residues. Germline CDR1 is ENHRY and CDR2 is SYGVKD. With 7 bases removed from V and 0 bases from J, the gap between germline ends came to 24 bases. DNA for the CDR3: TGTGCCATCAATGCCGGGACGCGTGATGGAGGGATGAACACTGAAGCTTTCTTT. This sequence encodes CAINAGTRDGGMNTEAFF.

The genes are TRBV29-1 and TRBJ2-2, with unresolved D. V lost 6 bases and J 1 base, leaving 6 bases between the germline ends. Looked up from germline, CDR1 is SQVTM and CDR2 is ANQGSEA. This CDR3 has 12 amino acids. The CDR3 loop reads CSVGGNTGELFF. As DNA, the CDR3 is TGCAGCGTCGGTGGGAACACCGGGGAGCTGTTTTTT.

The rearrangement uses TRBV4-2 and TRBJ2-7; maybe TRBD2 (5 bases). There are 15 residues in the CDR3. CDR1 LGHNA and CDR2 YNFKEQ come from the germline V gene. V was clipped by 0 bases and J by 6 bases, with 15 bases between them. CDR3 amino acids: CASSQDQRTLGEQYF. DNA of the CDR3: TGTGCCAGCAGCCAAGATCAGCGGACTTTGGGCGAGCAGTACTTC.

The genes are TRBV4-2 and TRBJ1-4; tentatively, D is TRBD1 (6 bases). The V gene's germline CDR1 is LGHNA and CDR2 YNFKEQ. The CDR3 is 15 amino acids. V lost 6 bases to trimming and J lost 5 bases, with 16 bases between them. CDR3: CASSRIGQRNEKLFF. CDR3 nucleotide sequence: TGTGCCAGCAGTCGGATCGGACAGAGGAATGAAAAACTGTTTTTT.